Below are 30 T cell receptor beta chains sequenced from a single sample in a study of PD-1 blockade in classical Hodgkin lymphoma. TCRdb's copy holds only in-frame clones and misses some; the assay was immunoSEQ multiplex PCR. Here the sample spans roughly 94,000 clones, approximately 94% being singletons. Regarding time point: cycle 4 day 1 (C4D1), after less than 7 weeks of nivolumab. Brentuximab vedotin exposure varied among the patients, all of whom had relapsed after autologous stem cell transplantation. Sample: peripheral blood mononuclear cells (PBMCs), taken before the fourth cycle of nivolumab. The receptors stem from a human donor with classical Hodgkin lymphoma.

V and J are TRBV7-7 and TRBJ2-3; no reliable D call. The CDR3 totals 14 residues. Germline values: CDR1 SSHAT, CDR2 FNYEAQ (reference sequence). Trimming shortened V by 2 bases and J by 3 bases, and 9 bases separated the two germline ends. CDR3 residues: CASSLTGVTDTQYF. CDR3 coding DNA: TGTGCCAGCAGCTTAACTGGGGTGACAGATACGCAGTATTTT.

This clone was observed a few times. The V and J genes are TRBV5-1 and TRBJ2-1, with D maybe TRBD2 (5 bases). Per germline, CDR1 SGHRS and CDR2 YFSETQ. This CDR3 is 12 amino acids long. The V gene lost 0 bases and the J gene lost 12 bases, with 10 bases spanning the gap. CDR3 in DNA: TGCGCCAGCAGCTTGGAGGGCGGAGGGCAGTTCTTC. Translated: CASSLEGGGQFF. Using reference TRBV5-1 and TRBJ2-1 for the parts outside the CDR3, the full variable domain is KAGVTQTPRYLIKTRGQQVTLSCSPISGHRSVSWYQQTPGQGLQFLFEYFSETQRNKGNFPGRFSGRQFSNSRSEMNVSTLELGDSALYLCASSLEGGGQFFGPGTRLTVL.

The rearrangement links TRBV9 to TRBJ2-2; TRBD1 matches 9 bases. This CDR3 spans 15 amino acids. Germline V gene data show CDR1 as SGDLS and CDR2 as YYNGEE. Trimming cost V 3 bases and J 6 bases; bases outside gene matches: 6. CDR3 coding DNA: TGTGCCAGCAGCGGCGGGACAGGGCCCGCCGGGGAGCTGTTTTTT. This encodes CASSGGTGPAGELFF.

The chain uses TRBV30 and TRBJ2-5; 7 positions match TRBD2. In germline, CDR1 is GTSNPN, CDR2 SVGIG (reference sequence). CDR3 length: 13 amino acids. CDR3 region: CATPDWGGETQYF. CDR3 bases: TGTGCTACTCCGGATTGGGGGGGAGAGACCCAGTACTTC. The entire variable domain, with the rest obtained from reference TRBV30 and TRBJ2-5, is as follows: SQTIHQWPATLVQPVGSPLSLECTVEGTSNPNLYWYRQAAGRGLQLLFYSVGIGQISSEVPQNLSASRPQDRQFILSSKKLLLSDSGFYLCATPDWGGETQYFGPGTRLLVL.

The V gene is TRBV29-1, the J gene TRBJ2-7; possible D gene TRBD1, 5 bases. Per germline, CDR1 SQVTM and CDR2 ANQGSEA. The CDR3 covers 12 residues. V lost 4 bases and J 4 bases, leaving 11 bases between the germline ends. DNA for the CDR3: TGCAGCGTTGCACAGGTGGGATACGAGCAGTACTTC. It codes for CSVAQVGYEQYF.

The CDR3 sequence is CASSPPAGEGYEQYF. DNA of the CDR3: TGTGCCAGCTCACCACCAGCAGGCGAAGGCTACGAGCAGTACTTC. The chain combines TRBV18 with TRBJ2-7; no clear D. Trimming removed 0 bases from V and 3 bases from J, with 12 bases in between. The CDR3 length is 15 residues. Germline V lookup: CDR1 KGHSH, CDR2 LQKENI.

The chain links TRBV12-5 to TRBJ2-1; the match to TRBD2 covers 7 bases. Losses at the gene ends were 0 bases for V and 4 bases for J; bases not matched to a gene: 18. Germline CDR1 is LGHNT and CDR2 is FRNRAP. This CDR3 comprises 20 residues. In DNA, the CDR3 is TGTGCTAGTGGTTTGGTACTAGGGCGGGAGTCCCTCGGAGCATACAATGAGCAGTTCTTC. It translates to CASGLVLGRESLGAYNEQFF.

The rearrangement joins TRBV12-5 to TRBJ2-1; D is uncertain. There are 13 residues in the CDR3. CDR1 and CDR2 from the germline V gene are LGHNT and FRNRAP. V was trimmed by 2 bases and J by 4 bases, leaving 6 bases between them. CDR3 DNA: TGTGCTAGTGGTTTGACCACATACAATGAGCAGTTCTTC. It encodes CASGLTTYNEQFF.

The chain uses TRBV5-1 and TRBJ2-1; weak D call: TRBD2 (5 bases). V was trimmed by 4 bases and J by 9 bases, leaving 14 bases between them. Per germline, CDR1 SGHRS and CDR2 YFSETQ. This CDR3 contains 13 residues. CDR3: CASSPSPEFEQFF. In DNA, the CDR3 is TGCGCCAGCAGCCCTAGCCCAGAATTTGAGCAGTTCTTC.

The CDR3 spells CASSQGRGGELFF. In DNA, the CDR3 is TGTGCCAGCAGTCAGGGACGGGGAGGGGAGCTGTTTTTT. V gene TRBV6-5 combines with J gene TRBJ2-2, with D perhaps given as TRBD1 or TRBD2 (5 bases each). This CDR3 comprises 13 residues. The ends were cut back, 5 bases at V and 8 bases at J, with 12 bases in the middle. Per the germline V gene, CDR1 is MNHEY and CDR2 is SVGAGI.

V and J are TRBV10-3 and TRBJ1-4; a possible D gene is TRBD1 (5 bases). Germline V gene lookup returns CDR1 ENHRY and CDR2 SYGVKD. CDR3 length equals 14 residues. V lost 10 bases and J 8 bases, leaving 20 bases between the germline ends. This CDR3 is CATKRHVEGEKLFF. CDR3 DNA: TGTGCCACCAAAAGACACGTTGAGGGGGAAAAACTGTTTTTT.

This clone was detected only a few times. The genes are TRBV19 and TRBJ2-7, with 7 bases that match TRBD1. The CDR3 extends over 13 amino acids. CDR1 and CDR2 from the germline V gene are LNHDA and SQIVND (reference sequence). Trimming took 6 bases from V and 5 from J; bases not matched to a gene: 7. Here the CDR3 reads CASRRDSVDEQYF. CDR3 nucleotide sequence: TGTGCCAGTAGAAGGGACAGTGTGGACGAGCAGTACTTC.

The chain links TRBV11-3 to TRBJ2-3; D is perhaps TRBD2 (5 bases). CDR1 SGHNT and CDR2 YENEEA come from the germline V gene. The CDR3 runs to 14 residues. Trimming left V 1 base short and J 3 bases short, with 8 bases between. CDR3 sequence: CASSLAGITDTQYF. The DNA for the CDR3 is TGTGCCAGCAGCTTAGCGGGGATAACAGATACGCAGTATTTT. Supplemented by reference TRBV11-3 and TRBJ2-3, the full variable domain reads EAGVVQSPRYKIIEKKQPVAFWCNPISGHNTLYWYLQNLGQGPELLIRYENEEAVDDSQLPKDRFSAERLKGVDSTLKIQPAELGDSAVYLCASSLAGITDTQYFGPGTRLTVL.

This clone occurred a few times. The chain recombines TRBV6-5 with TRBJ2-7; 12 bases are a match to TRBD2. The junction had 5 bases not matched to a gene; V was cut back by 5 bases and J by 6 bases. Looked up from germline, CDR1 is MNHEY and CDR2 is SVGAGI. There are 14 residues in the CDR3. The CDR3 DNA is TGTGCCAGCAGTGAAACGGGACTAGCGGGCGAGCAGTACTTC. As protein: CASSETGLAGEQYF.

The genes are TRBV6-5 and TRBJ2-5; 8 bases fit TRBD2. Germline assignment: CDR1 MNHEY and CDR2 SVGAGI. V lost 6 bases and J lost 4; bases outside the gene matches: 7. The CDR3 is made up of 14 amino acids. As DNA, the CDR3 is TGTGCCAGCAGGCCCCTAGCGGGCCTAGAGACCCAGTACTTC. Amino acids: CASRPLAGLETQYF.

CDR3 sequence reads: CASSPSGTGVLETQYF. The CDR3 region has the DNA TGTGCCAGCAGCCCCTCCGGGACAGGGGTTTTAGAGACCCAGTACTTC. This chain uses TRBV7-6 with TRBJ2-5; 10 nucleotides agree with TRBD1. The germline V gene has CDR1 SGHVS and CDR2 FNYEAQ. The length of the CDR3 is 16 residues. Unmatched junction bases numbered 10, after V lost 5 bases and J lost 4 bases.

This clone came up once. The V call is TRBV11-1, the J call TRBJ1-2; 7 bases match TRBD1. J gave up 4 bases and V 5 bases, and 4 bases lay outside the gene matches. The CDR3 has 13 amino acids. Germline CDR1 and CDR2: SGHAT and FQDESV (reference sequence). CDR3 residues: CASSVDRVYGYTF. In nucleotides, the CDR3 is TGTGCCAGCAGCGTCGACAGGGTCTATGGCTACACCTTC.

The gene calls are TRBV4-2 and TRBJ2-7, with TRBD2 matching 10 bases. CDR3 size: 16 residues. Germline trimming cut 0 bases from V and 0 bases from J; bases unmatched to any gene: 2. CDR1 and CDR2 (germline): LGHNA, YNFKEQ. The CDR3 nucleotides read TGTGCCAGCAGCCAAGAAGCGGGAGGGCCCTCCTACGAGCAGTACTTC. As protein: CASSQEAGGPSYEQYF.

The V call is TRBV13, the J call TRBJ2-5; D ambiguous. V was shortened by 3 bases and J by 3 bases, with 17 bases between the two germline ends. The CDR3 consists of 16 residues. Germline V gene sequence: CDR1 PRHDT, CDR2 FYEKMQ (reference sequence). The CDR3 coding sequence is TGTGCCAGCAGCTTTTTTTCAAGGTTTGGAGAAGAGACCCAGTACTTC. This codes for CASSFFSRFGEETQYF.

As to this clone: The same CDR3 is also encoded by other DNA sequences in this sample. The chain links TRBV5-1 to TRBJ2-7, with D perhaps matching TRBD1 (6 bases). This CDR3 has 13 residues. The V gene's germline CDR1 is SGHRS and CDR2 YFSETQ. Trimming left V 1 base short and J 3 bases short, with 8 bases between. The CDR3 here is CASSLQGRYEQYF. The CDR3 DNA is TGCGCCAGCAGCTTGCAGGGGCGCTACGAGCAGTACTTC.

This chain joins TRBV5-6 and TRBJ1-4; no reliable D call. Trimming removed 0 bases from V and 6 bases from J, with 9 bases in between. The CDR3 has 14 amino acids. Germline V CDR1 and CDR2: SGHDT, YYEEEE. In DNA, the CDR3 is TGTGCCAGCAGCTTGGTGGGGTGGGATGAAAAACTGTTTTTT. Translated, it gives CASSLVGWDEKLFF.

This chain joins TRBV19 and TRBJ1-5; possibly TRBD1 for D (5 bases). The CDR3 has 14 amino acids. V was pared by 6 bases and J by 9 bases, with 18 bases between. Germline V CDR1 and CDR2: LNHDA, SQIVND (reference sequence). The CDR3 nucleotides are TGTGCCAGTAGGTTGGGGACCTCGACTGGGCCCCAGCATTTT. This codes for CASRLGTSTGPQHF.

This clone occurred once. V usage is TRBV4-1 and J usage is TRBJ1-1; D perhaps matches TRBD1 (6 bases). Trimming took 4 bases from V and 2 from J, leaving 14 bases between them. This CDR3 region has 15 residues. In germline, CDR1 is MGHRA, CDR2 YSYEKL. CDR3 bases: TGCGCCAGCAGCCGACCGGGAGGGGGTAACACTGAAGCTTTCTTT. Residues: CASSRPGGGNTEAFF.

V gene TRBV29-1 combines with J gene TRBJ2-7; the D gene could be TRBD1 or TRBD2 (6 bases each). The CDR3 spans 16 residues. The ends were cut back, 4 bases at V and 1 base at J, with 20 bases in the middle. The germline CDR1 and CDR2 sequences are SQVTM and ANQGSEA. The CDR3 protein is CSVVLQGGDFSYEQYF. The DNA for the CDR3 is TGCAGCGTTGTTTTACAGGGTGGGGACTTTTCCTACGAGCAGTACTTC.

The chain couples TRBV21-1 to TRBJ2-1; the table's D gene call, TRBD2, was not cross checked with the DNA. TRBV21-1 is annotated as a pseudogene. The CDR3 spans 16 residues. Here the CDR3 DNA reads TGTGCCAGCAGCCTTCCCCCCCGGGTTTCCTACAATGAGCAGTTCTTC. Its protein is CASSLPPRVSYNEQFF.

This clone has a handful of counts. This rearrangement joins TRBV25-1 to TRBJ1-5; 7 nucleotides agree with TRBD1. The germline CDR1 and CDR2 sequences are MGHDK and SYGVNS. The CDR3 spans 13 residues. The V gene end was trimmed by 6 bases and the J gene end by 9 bases; junction bases not matched to a gene: 8. CDR3 residues: CASSPGQDRPQHF. The CDR3 region has the DNA TGTGCCAGCAGCCCTGGACAGGATAGGCCCCAGCATTTT.

The chain joins TRBV30 to TRBJ2-5; D perhaps matches TRBD1 (6 bases). CDR3 length equals 17 residues. Germline values: CDR1 GTSNPN, CDR2 SVGIG (reference sequence). Trimming took 2 bases from V and 5 from J, leaving 24 bases between them. The chain's CDR3 is CAWSRDRDTVSGETQYF. The DNA for the CDR3 is TGTGCCTGGAGTCGTGACCGGGACACCGTGAGTGGGGAGACCCAGTACTTC.

J is TRBJ2-1 and V is TRBV15; 8 bases map to TRBD2. V lost 0 bases and J lost 9; bases outside the gene matches: 7. Germline CDR1 reads LNHNV; CDR2 reads YYDKDF (reference sequence). The length of the CDR3 is 15 residues. The CDR3 nucleotides are TGTGCCACCAGCAGAGACTATAGCGGGATAGTTGAGCAGTTCTTC. Protein sequence: CATSRDYSGIVEQFF.

The rearrangement uses TRBV7-9 and TRBJ1-2; D may be TRBD1 (5 bases). Per germline, CDR1 SEHNR and CDR2 FQNEAQ (reference sequence). Trimming left V 5 bases short and J 4 bases short, with 11 bases between. The CDR3 loop spans 13 amino acids. In DNA form, the CDR3 reads TGTGCCAGCAGCCCCCTCAGGGTCTATGGCTACACCTTC. Its protein is CASSPLRVYGYTF.

The rearrangement joins TRBV11-2 to TRBJ2-7; D is uncertain. This CDR3 comprises 13 residues. The V end lost 3 bases, the J end lost 7 bases, and 13 bases lay between the germline ends. CDR1 and CDR2 from the germline V gene are SGHAT and FQNNGV. The CDR3 protein is CASSLGRSGEQYF. CDR3 sequence (DNA): TGTGCCAGCAGCTTGGGCCGATCCGGTGAGCAGTACTTC.